The present entry profiles one T cell receptor beta chain with its context. This sample is part of a study of T cells in Graves' hyperthyroidism and ophthalmopathy. Germline V gives CDR1 LNHDA, CDR2 SQIVND (reference sequence). The V and J ends lost 6 bases and 3 bases, in that order; junction bases with no gene match: 8. CDR3 length: 14 amino acids. RNA transcripts yielded amplified TCR beta CDR3 regions. TCR CDR3 underwent first-round RT-PCR with the HTBI primer set. TCRdb passed the multiplex PCR reads through MiXCR, listing each CDR3 protein once. The sample lists fewer than 650,000 distinct CDR3 sequences, approximately 15% seen once, with 5.5% to 7.5% in the top ten. Aged 18 to 65, the patients had hyperthyroidism that was newly diagnosed and had lasted under 2 months.

Input material: blood. J is TRBJ2-7 and V is TRBV19; 7 bases map to TRBD1. The clonotype comes from a woman aged 25 to 45 with Graves' hyperthyroidism that later progressed to Graves' ophthalmopathy. The CDR3 DNA sequence: TGTGCCAGTAGCGACAGGGCTAGAGTCTACGAGCAGTACTTC. Protein sequence: CASSDRARVYEQYF.